Sequencing of this T cell receptor beta chain was carried out in a study of T cell responses to AZD1222 COVID-19 vaccine. The study's findings and limits: Scientists sampled the repertoires only once the peak T cell response had passed. CD4 TCRs covered the whole spike, strongest at regions 160-218 and 743-854.

Concerning this clone itself: Its antigen is unidentified.

TCRdb keeps only in-frame clones here, not all; method: immunoSEQ multiplex PCR. The sample has over 100,000 clones; 80% to 90% are singletons. The input for sequencing was peripheral blood, taken on day 0 of AZD1222 vaccination. The receptor's source is an adult in good health.

CDR3 bases: TGTGCCAGCAGCCCCGGGACGGCCAGTGGTTCCTTTGGCTACACCTTC. It translates to CASSPGTASGSFGYTF. The V call is TRBV5-4, the J call TRBJ1-2; a possible D gene is TRBD1 (5 bases). Germline CDR1 reads SGHNT; CDR2 reads YYREEE (reference sequence). V was trimmed by 4 bases and J by 7 bases, leaving 23 bases between them. The CDR3 spans 16 residues.